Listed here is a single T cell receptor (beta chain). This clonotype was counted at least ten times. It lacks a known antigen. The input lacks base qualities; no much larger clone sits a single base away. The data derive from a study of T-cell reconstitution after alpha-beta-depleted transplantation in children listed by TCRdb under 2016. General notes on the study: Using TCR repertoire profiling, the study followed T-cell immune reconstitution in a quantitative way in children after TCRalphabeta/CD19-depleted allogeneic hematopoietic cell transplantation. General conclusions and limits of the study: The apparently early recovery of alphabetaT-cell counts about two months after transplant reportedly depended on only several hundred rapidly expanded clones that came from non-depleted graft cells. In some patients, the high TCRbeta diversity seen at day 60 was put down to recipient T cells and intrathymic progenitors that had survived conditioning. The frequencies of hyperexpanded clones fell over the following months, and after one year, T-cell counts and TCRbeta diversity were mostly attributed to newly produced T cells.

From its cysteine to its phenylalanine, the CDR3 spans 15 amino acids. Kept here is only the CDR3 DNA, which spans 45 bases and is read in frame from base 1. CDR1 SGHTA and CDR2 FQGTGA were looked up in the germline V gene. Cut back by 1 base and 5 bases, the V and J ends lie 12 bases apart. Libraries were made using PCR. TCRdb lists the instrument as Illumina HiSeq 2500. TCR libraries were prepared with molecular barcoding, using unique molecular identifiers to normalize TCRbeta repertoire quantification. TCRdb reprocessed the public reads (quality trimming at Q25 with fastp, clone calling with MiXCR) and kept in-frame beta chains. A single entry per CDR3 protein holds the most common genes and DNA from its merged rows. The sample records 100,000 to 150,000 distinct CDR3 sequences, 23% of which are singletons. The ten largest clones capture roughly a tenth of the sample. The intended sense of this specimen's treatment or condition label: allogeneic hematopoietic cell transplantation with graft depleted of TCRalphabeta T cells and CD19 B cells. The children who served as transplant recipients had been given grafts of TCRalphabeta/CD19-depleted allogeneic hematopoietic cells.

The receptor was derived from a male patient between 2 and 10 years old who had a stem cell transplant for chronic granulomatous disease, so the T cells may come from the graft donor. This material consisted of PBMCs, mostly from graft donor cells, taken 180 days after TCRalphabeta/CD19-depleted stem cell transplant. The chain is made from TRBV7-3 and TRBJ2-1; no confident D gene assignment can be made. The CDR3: CASSLMGSPNNEQFF. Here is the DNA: TGTGCCAGCAGCTTAATGGGGTCCCCCAACAATGAGCAGTTCTTC.